This T cell receptor beta chain was observed in a study of shared clonotypes between healthy human individuals. On this clone itself: No antigen is known for it.

Study-wide results and limits: Generation probabilities of non-shared clonotypes were lower (relative to those shared by all four donors). It was anticipated that sequencing depth would influence how many clonotypes donors shared.

Libraries were prepared by immunoSEQ multiplex PCR; TCRdb keeps only in-frame clonotypes and omits some of them. The profile shows more than 2,000,000 clones, more than 80% of them singletons. Sequencing was carried out using naive CD4+ T cells from PBMCs. Specified subset: CD45RA+ positively selected. The TCR comes from a young man in good health. Some clones in this sample may be carry-over from other donors' samples.

The CDR3 is CASMEGEATGELFF. The CDR3 nucleotides read TGTGCCAGCATGGAGGGGGAAGCCACCGGGGAGCTGTTTTTT. The V call is TRBV28, the J call TRBJ2-2, with D possibly called TRBD1 or TRBD2 (6 bases each). The CDR3 runs 14 residues. CDR1 and CDR2 from the germline V gene are MDHEN and SYDVKM. Trimming removed 7 bases at V and 4 bases at J, with 13 bases between.